The 6 T cell receptor beta chains in this list originate from one sample, sequenced in a study of a mutant IDH1 vaccine in newly diagnosed glioma. Time point meaning: week 47, end of study. Alongside topical imiquimod, each dose of vaccine comprised 300 ug of mutant IDH1 20-mer peptide. These receptors have no identified antigens. Libraries were prepared by immunoSEQ multiplex PCR; TCRdb keeps only in-frame clonotypes and omits some of them. The repertoire includes tens of thousands of clones, over 70% of them detected once, and about 10% sits in the top ten. The starting material was PBMCs, obtained from a glioma patient whose treatment included an IDH1 peptide vaccine. These receptors were collected from a man between 35 and 55 years old with glioma.

V gene TRBV5-6 combines with J gene TRBJ1-2, with 8 bases identical to TRBD1. This CDR3 is 16 amino acids long. V was clipped by 0 bases and J by 7 bases; unmatched bases: 11. Germline V lookup: CDR1 SGHDT, CDR2 YYEEEE. The CDR3 DNA sequence: TGTGCCAGCAGCTTGGTCGGACAGGGCATTACGGGTGGCTACACCTTC. This sequence encodes CASSLVGQGITGGYTF.

The chain recombines TRBV29-1 with TRBJ2-7; 7 bases map to TRBD1. Germline V CDR1 and CDR2: SQVTM, ANQGSEA. The CDR3 is 11 amino acids. The ends lost 6 bases at V and 5 bases at J; junction bases unmatched: 4. The CDR3 region is CSVATGNEQYF. CDR3 DNA: TGCAGCGTCGCGACAGGGAACGAGCAGTACTTC.

CDR3 sequence reads: CASSLGVFSYEQYF. The CDR3 region has the DNA TGTGCCAGCAGCTTAGGGGTATTCTCCTACGAGCAGTACTTC. The chain combines TRBV5-6 with TRBJ2-5, with TRBD1 as a possible D gene (5 bases). Near its end, the DNA agrees better with TRBJ2-7, so the J call may be wrong. Germline CDR1 reads SGHDT; CDR2 reads YYEEEE. CDR3 length equals 14 residues.

The rearrangement joins TRBV19 to TRBJ1-3, with a weak D call TRBD1 (6 bases). The germline V and J ends were trimmed by 4 bases and 0 bases, with 13 bases remaining between them. Germline CDR1 and CDR2: LNHDA and SQIVND (reference sequence). This CDR3 spans 16 amino acids. This chain's CDR3 is CASSTRTADSGNTIYF. CDR3 nucleotides: TGTGCCAGTAGTACCCGGACAGCCGACTCTGGAAACACCATATATTTT.

This chain links TRBV19 with TRBJ1-1; no firm D call. The V end was cut by 7 bases, the J end by 5 bases, with 8 bases between. The CDR3 totals 11 residues. Germline assignment: CDR1 LNHDA and CDR2 SQIVND (reference sequence). The CDR3 is CASTSGTEAFF. The CDR3 DNA sequence: TGTGCCAGTACCTCCGGGACTGAAGCTTTCTTT.

CDR3 in DNA: TGTGCCAGCGCCGAGGACGGCTACAATGAGCAGTTCTTC. It is translated as CASAEDGYNEQFF. V gene TRBV2 combines with J gene TRBJ2-1, with D unclear. Germline V gene lookup returns CDR1 SNHLY and CDR2 FYNNEI. This CDR3 contains 13 residues. Between the trimmed V and J ends, which lost 8 bases and 3 bases, there was a span of 11 bases.